This T cell receptor beta chain was profiled in a study of vaccination and CD4 T cells after COVID-19. The overall study: SARS-CoV-2 positivity in convalescent patients was established by nasal swab PCR; eight or nine had mild and one severe disease. Two mRNA vaccine doses were given, either BNT162b2 or mRNA-1273. Drawing of post-COVID samples took place a median about 97 days after diagnosis (range 35 to 161).

A word on this clonotype: Its antigen is still unknown.

Oncomine TCR Beta short-read sequencing was applied to DNA from cultured CD4+ T cells. Researchers extracted genomic DNA from CD4+ T cells that had been cultured. TCRdb re-derived calls from the PCR reads in MiXCR, one entry per CDR3 protein. The sample includes tens of thousands of distinct CDR3 sequences, roughly a third of them seen just once. The V end lost 0 bases, the J end lost 4 bases, and 15 bases lay between the germline ends. The V gene's germline CDR1 is DFQATT and CDR2 SNEGSKA (reference sequence). The CDR3 runs to 15 residues. The time point denotes: late sampling 161 to 241 days after vaccination in a few convalescent patients. The sample's treatment: roughly ten-day PBMC culture with coronavirus spike peptide pools or control peptides (ViraFEST assay).

The source was CD4+ T cells from blood, cultured in vitro, collected about 7 months after SARS-CoV-2 vaccination. The V call is TRBV20-1, the J call TRBJ2-5; D uncertain. The clonotype was recovered from a human donor who had recovered from COVID-19. CDR3 sequence: CSAREHHGSPETQYF. As DNA, the CDR3 is TGCAGTGCTAGAGAGCACCACGGGTCCCCAGAGACCCAGTACTTC.